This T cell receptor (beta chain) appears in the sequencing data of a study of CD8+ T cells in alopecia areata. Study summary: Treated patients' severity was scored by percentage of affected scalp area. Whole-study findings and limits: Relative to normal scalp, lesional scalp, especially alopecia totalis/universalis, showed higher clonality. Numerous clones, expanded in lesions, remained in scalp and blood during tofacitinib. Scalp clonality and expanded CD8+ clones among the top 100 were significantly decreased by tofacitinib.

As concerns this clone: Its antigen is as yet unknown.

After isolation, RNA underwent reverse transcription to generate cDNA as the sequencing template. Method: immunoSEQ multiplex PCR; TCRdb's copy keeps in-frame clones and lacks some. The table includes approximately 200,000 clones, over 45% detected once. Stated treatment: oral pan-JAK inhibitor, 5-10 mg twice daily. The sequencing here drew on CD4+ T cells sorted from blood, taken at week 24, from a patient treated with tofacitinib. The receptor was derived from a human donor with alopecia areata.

The DNA of the CDR3 is TGTGCCAGCAGCGCCGACAGGGCGAGCTCTGGGGCCAACGTCCTGACTTTC. Translating it yields CASSADRASSGANVLTF. V is TRBV7-2 and J is TRBJ2-6; 7 nucleotides agree with TRBD1. The germline V gene encodes CDR1 SGHTA and CDR2 FQGNSA. The CDR3 is 17 residues long. J lost 0 bases, V lost 5 bases, and 7 bases had no gene match.